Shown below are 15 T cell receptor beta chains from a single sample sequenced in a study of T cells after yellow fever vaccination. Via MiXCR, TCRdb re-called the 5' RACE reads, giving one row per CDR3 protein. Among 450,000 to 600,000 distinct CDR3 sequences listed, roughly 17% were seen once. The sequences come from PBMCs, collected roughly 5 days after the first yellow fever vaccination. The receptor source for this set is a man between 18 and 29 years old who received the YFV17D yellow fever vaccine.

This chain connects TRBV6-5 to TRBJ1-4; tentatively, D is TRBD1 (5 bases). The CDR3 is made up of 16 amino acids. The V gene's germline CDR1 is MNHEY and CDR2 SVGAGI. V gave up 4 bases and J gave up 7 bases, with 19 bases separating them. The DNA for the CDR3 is TGTGCCAGCAGTTGGGGGGATAATTTGGGAGGTGAAAAACTGTTTTTT. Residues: CASSWGDNLGGEKLFF.

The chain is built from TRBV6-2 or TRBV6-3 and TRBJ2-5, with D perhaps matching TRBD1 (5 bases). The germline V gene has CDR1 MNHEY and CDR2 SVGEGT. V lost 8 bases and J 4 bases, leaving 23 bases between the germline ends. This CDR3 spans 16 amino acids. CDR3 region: CASSRPQDPRGETQYF. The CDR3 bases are TGTGCCAGCTCCCGGCCCCAGGACCCTAGGGGAGAGACCCAGTACTTC.

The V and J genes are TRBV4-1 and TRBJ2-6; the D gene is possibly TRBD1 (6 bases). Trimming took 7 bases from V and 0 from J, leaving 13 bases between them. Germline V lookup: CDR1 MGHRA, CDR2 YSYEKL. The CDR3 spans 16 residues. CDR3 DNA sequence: TGCGCCAGCAACCCGGGACACCGCTCTGGGGCCAACGTCCTGACTTTC. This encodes CASNPGHRSGANVLTF.

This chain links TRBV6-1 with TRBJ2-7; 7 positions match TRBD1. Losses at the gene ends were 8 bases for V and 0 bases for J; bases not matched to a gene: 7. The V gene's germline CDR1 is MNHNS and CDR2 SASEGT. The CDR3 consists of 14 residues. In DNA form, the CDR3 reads TGTGCCAGCCGACAGGGCCGGTTCTCCTACGAGCAGTACGTC. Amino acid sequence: CASRQGRFSYEQYV.

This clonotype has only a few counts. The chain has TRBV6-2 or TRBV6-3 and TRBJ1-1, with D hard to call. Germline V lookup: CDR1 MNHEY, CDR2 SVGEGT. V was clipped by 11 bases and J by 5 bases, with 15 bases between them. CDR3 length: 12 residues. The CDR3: CAAGREGTEAFF. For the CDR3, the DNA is TGTGCCGCGGGGAGGGAAGGAACTGAAGCTTTCTTT.

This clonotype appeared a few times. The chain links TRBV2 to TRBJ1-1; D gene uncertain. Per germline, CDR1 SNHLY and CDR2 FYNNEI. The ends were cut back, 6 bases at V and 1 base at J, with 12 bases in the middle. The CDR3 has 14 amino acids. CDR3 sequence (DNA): TGTGCCAGCAGAACGATACAGAAGAACACTGAAGCTTTCTTT. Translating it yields CASRTIQKNTEAFF.

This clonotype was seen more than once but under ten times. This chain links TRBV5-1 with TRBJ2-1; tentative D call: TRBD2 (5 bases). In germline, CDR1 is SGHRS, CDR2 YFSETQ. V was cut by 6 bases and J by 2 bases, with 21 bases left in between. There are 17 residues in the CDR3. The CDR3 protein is CASTFHVGVAPYNEQFF. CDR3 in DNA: TGCGCCAGCACCTTTCACGTCGGGGTGGCCCCCTACAATGAGCAGTTCTTC. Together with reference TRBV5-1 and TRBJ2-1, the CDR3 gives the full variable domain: KAGVTQTPRYLIKTRGQQVTLSCSPISGHRSVSWYQQTPGQGLQFLFEYFSETQRNKGNFPGRFSGRQFSNSRSEMNVSTLELGDSALYLCASTFHVGVAPYNEQFFGPGTRLTVL.

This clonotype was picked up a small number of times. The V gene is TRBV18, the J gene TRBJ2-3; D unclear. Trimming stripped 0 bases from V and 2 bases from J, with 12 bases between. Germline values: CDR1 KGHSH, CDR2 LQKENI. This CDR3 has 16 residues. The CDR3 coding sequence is TGTGCCAGCTCACCACCGGTCCCCGCGCTCACAGATACGCAGTATTTT. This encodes CASSPPVPALTDTQYF.

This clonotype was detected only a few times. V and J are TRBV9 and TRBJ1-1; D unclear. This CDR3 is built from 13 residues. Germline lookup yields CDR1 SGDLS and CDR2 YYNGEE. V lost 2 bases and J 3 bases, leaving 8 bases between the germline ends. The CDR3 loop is CASSVYKDTEAFF. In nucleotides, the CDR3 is TGTGCCAGCAGCGTGTATAAGGACACTGAAGCTTTCTTT.

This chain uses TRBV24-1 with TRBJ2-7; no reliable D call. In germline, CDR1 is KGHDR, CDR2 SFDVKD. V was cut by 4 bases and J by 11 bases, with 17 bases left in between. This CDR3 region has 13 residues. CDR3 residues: CATSELVLTPEYV. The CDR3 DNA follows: TGTGCCACCAGTGAATTGGTTTTAACACCCGAGTACGTC.

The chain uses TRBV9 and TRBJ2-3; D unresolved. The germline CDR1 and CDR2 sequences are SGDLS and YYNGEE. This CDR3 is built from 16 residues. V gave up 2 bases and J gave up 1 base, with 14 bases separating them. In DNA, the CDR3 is TGTGCCAGCAGCGTCGCAAAGTCCCCGGGCACAGATACGCAGTATTTT. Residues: CASSVAKSPGTDTQYF.

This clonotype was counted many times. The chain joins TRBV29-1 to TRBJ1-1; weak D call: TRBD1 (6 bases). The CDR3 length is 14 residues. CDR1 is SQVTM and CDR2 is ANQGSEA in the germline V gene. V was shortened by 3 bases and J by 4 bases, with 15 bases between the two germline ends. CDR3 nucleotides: TGCAGCGTTGACGGGGCAGGGGTGGCCACTGAAGCTTTCTTT. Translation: CSVDGAGVATEAFF.

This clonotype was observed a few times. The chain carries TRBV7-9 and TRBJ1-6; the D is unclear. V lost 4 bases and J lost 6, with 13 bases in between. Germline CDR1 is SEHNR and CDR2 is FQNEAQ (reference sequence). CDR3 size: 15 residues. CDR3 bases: TGTGCCAGCAGCTGGGATACCACCGGTAATTCACCCCTCCACTTT. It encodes CASSWDTTGNSPLHF.

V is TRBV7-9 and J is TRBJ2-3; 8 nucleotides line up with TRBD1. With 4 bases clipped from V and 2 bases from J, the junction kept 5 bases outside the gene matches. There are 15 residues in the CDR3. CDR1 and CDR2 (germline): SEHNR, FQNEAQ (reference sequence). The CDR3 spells CASSSRTGNTDTQYF. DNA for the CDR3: TGTGCCAGCAGCTCGCGGACAGGGAACACAGATACGCAGTATTTT.

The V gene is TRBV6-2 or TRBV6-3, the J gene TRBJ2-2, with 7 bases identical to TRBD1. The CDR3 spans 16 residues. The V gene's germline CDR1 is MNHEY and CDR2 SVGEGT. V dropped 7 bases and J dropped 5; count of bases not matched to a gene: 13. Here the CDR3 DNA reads TGTGCCAGCAAGGAACCAACCGGGACAGCAACCGGGGAGCTGTTTTTT. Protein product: CASKEPTGTATGELFF.